This T cell receptor beta chain was observed in a study of cytomegalovirus exposure and HLA in healthy donors. Points from the study as a whole: It was about 150 TCR beta chains that were listed as cytomegalovirus-associated.

Trimming pared 0 bases from V and 2 bases from J, leaving 11 bases between. The CDR3 is 15 residues long. Germline CDR1 is SGHRS and CDR2 is YFSETQ. A multiplex PCR was run with 60 Vbeta primers and 13 Jbeta primers. The protocol was immunoSEQ multiplex PCR, while the TCRdb copy is restricted to in-frame clones and leaves out a portion. The sample consists of 160,000 or so clones, around three quarters of them appearing once. This clone has just a few counts. Its antigen is as yet unknown. The sample was PBMCs. The receptor comes from a man aged 50-59 years in good health and CMV-seropositive. This rearrangement joins TRBV5-1 to TRBJ1-1; TRBD1 is a possible D gene (6 bases). This chain's CDR3 is CASSLDSGVNTEAFF. The CDR3 nucleotides read TGCGCCAGCAGCTTGGACTCAGGGGTAAACACTGAAGCTTTCTTT.